This T cell receptor beta chain was documented in a study of cytomegalovirus exposure and HLA in healthy donors. Overall study findings and caveats: Several V segments, TRBV6-2 and TRBV6-3 among them, could not be told apart and were dropped. A later analysis linked a missense variant in DCLRE1C to the trimming of TCR beta V and J genes.

CDR1 and CDR2 from the germline V gene are SQVTM and ANQGSEA. The V and J ends lost 4 bases and 7 bases, in that order; junction bases with no gene match: 14. This CDR3 region has 15 residues. The table lists this clone with a few counts. Its antigen is as yet unknown. Amplification used 60 Vbeta primers and 13 Jbeta primers. Assay used: immunoSEQ multiplex PCR; TCRdb lists only in-frame clones, some missing. The table shows about 150,000 clones, with roughly 9.8% occurring only once. V and J are TRBV29-1 and TRBJ2-7; 9 nucleotides agree with TRBD2. Sample: PBMCs. The source of this sequence is a man aged 50-60 years in good health and CMV-seronegative. This chain's CDR3 is CSVGLTSGAMVEQYF. CDR3 coding DNA: TGCAGCGTTGGGTTGACTAGCGGTGCAATGGTGGAGCAGTACTTC.